What follows are 21 T cell receptor beta chains derived from one specimen sequenced in a study of CD8+ T cells in alopecia areata. cDNA reverse transcribed from extracted RNA served as the sequencing template. Only in-frame clones appear in the TCRdb table, and some are missing; sequencing was by immunoSEQ multiplex PCR. The sample consists of over 8,500 clones, 55% to 75% of them appearing once. Specimens obtained from alopecia areata patients comprised lesional scalp punch biopsies and peripheral blood. Sample: skin. The receptors here all came from a human donor with alopecia areata.

The chain is built from TRBV7-2 and TRBJ2-7; D call uncertain. The ends were cut back, 1 base at V and 6 bases at J, with 4 bases in the middle. Per germline, CDR1 SGHTA and CDR2 FQGNSA. The CDR3 covers 11 residues. As DNA, the CDR3 is TGTGCCAGCAGCTTAGTTGGCGAGCAGTACTTC. Protein: CASSLVGEQYF.

This chain connects TRBV29-1 to TRBJ2-1, with D possibly being TRBD2 (6 bases). The ends were cut back, 0 bases at V and 0 bases at J, with 18 bases in the middle. The CDR3 spans 18 residues. Germline V gene lookup returns CDR1 SQVTM and CDR2 ANQGSEA. The CDR3 loop reads CSVEDVVGGFSSYNEQFF. The CDR3 coding sequence is TGCAGCGTTGAAGACGTTGTTGGAGGGTTTAGCTCCTACAATGAGCAGTTCTTC.

In its sample, this clone was seen once. The rearrangement links TRBV28 to TRBJ2-1, with TRBD1 identical over 7 bases. The germline CDR1 and CDR2 sequences are MDHEN and SYDVKM. The CDR3 spans 13 residues. Losses at the gene ends were 4 bases for V and 3 bases for J; bases not matched to a gene: 0. The CDR3 nucleotides read TGTGCCAGCAGTTACAGGGGCTACAATGAGCAGTTCTTC. Encoded protein: CASSYRGYNEQFF.

A single count supports this clone. This chain connects TRBV29-1 to TRBJ2-3; D gene uncertain. This CDR3 is 14 amino acids long. With 8 bases removed from V and 1 base from J, the gap between germline ends came to 16 bases. Germline V gene sequence: CDR1 SQVTM, CDR2 ANQGSEA. The CDR3 nucleotides read TGCAGCACCAAAGGCCAGACGGGCACAGATACGCAGTATTTT. Translated, it gives CSTKGQTGTDTQYF.

V and J are TRBV6-5 and TRBJ2-3; D is undetermined. The ends were cut back, 3 bases at V and 1 base at J, with 8 bases in the middle. Germline CDR1 reads MNHEY; CDR2 reads SVGAGI. This CDR3 is 14 amino acids long. Here the CDR3 reads CASSYGVGTDTQYF. The CDR3 nucleotides read TGTGCCAGCAGTTATGGAGTAGGCACAGATACGCAGTATTTT.

This rearrangement joins TRBV5-4 to TRBJ2-5; D call uncertain. This CDR3 spans 14 amino acids. Germline CDR1 is SGHNT and CDR2 is YYREEE (reference sequence). Trimming stripped 0 bases from V and 0 bases from J, with 6 bases between. The CDR3, as DNA: TGTGCCAGCAGCTTGGGGTCAGACCAAGAGACCCAGTACTTC. It yields the protein CASSLGSDQETQYF. Together with reference TRBV5-4 and TRBJ2-5, the CDR3 gives the full variable domain: ETGVTQSPTHLIKTRGQQVTLRCSSQSGHNTVSWYQQALGQGPQFIFQYYREEENGRGNFPPRFSGLQFPNYSSELNVNALELDDSALYLCASSLGSDQETQYFGPGTRLLVL.

This clone was recorded once. J is TRBJ2-1 and V is TRBV6-4, with D tentatively TRBD2 (5 bases). The germline gives CDR1 MRHNA, CDR2 SNTAGT. Trimming stripped 4 bases from V and 5 bases from J, with 12 bases between. This CDR3 spans 14 amino acids. The CDR3 here is CASSGDSANNEQFF. The CDR3 DNA is TGTGCCAGCAGTGGTGATAGCGCAAACAATGAGCAGTTCTTC.

V and J are TRBV5-1 and TRBJ2-3; 9 nucleotides agree with TRBD1. The CDR3 consists of 15 residues. V was clipped by 3 bases and J by 6 bases; unmatched bases: 8. CDR1 is SGHRS, CDR2 YFSETQ, per germline. The CDR3 is CASSSGTGYVDTQYF. Written as DNA, the CDR3 is TGCGCCAGCAGCTCCGGGACAGGGTATGTTGATACGCAGTATTTT. The full variable domain, completed using reference TRBV5-1 and TRBJ2-3, is KAGVTQTPRYLIKTRGQQVTLSCSPISGHRSVSWYQQTPGQGLQFLFEYFSETQRNKGNFPGRFSGRQFSNSRSEMNVSTLELGDSALYLCASSSGTGYVDTQYFGPGTRLTVL.

This clone was picked up a small number of times. CDR3 loop: CATSRDRPQETQYF. CDR3 coding DNA: TGTGCCACCAGCAGAGATCGGCCGCAGGAGACCCAGTACTTC. This chain joins TRBV15 and TRBJ2-5; D ambiguous. V lost 0 bases to trimming and J lost 5 bases, with 10 bases between them. The CDR3 covers 14 residues. Germline CDR1 and CDR2: LNHNV and YYDKDF (reference sequence).

The genes are TRBV7-9 and TRBJ2-3; 9 positions match TRBD2. The CDR3 sequence is 18 residues long. Germline values: CDR1 SEHNR, CDR2 FQNEAQ (reference sequence). The ends lost 4 bases at V and 2 bases at J; junction bases unmatched: 13. The CDR3 DNA reads as TGTGCCAGCAGCTCCTGGGGGGCAGCGGGGGGCCTCACAGATACGCAGTATTTT. It codes for CASSSWGAAGGLTDTQYF.

This clone has just a few counts. Other DNA sequences in the sample encode the same CDR3. The CDR3 bases are TGTGCCAGCAGCTTGTTTGCAGATACGCAGTATTTT. This sequence encodes CASSLFADTQYF. This sequence joins TRBV7-9 and TRBJ2-3; no clear D gene. Germline V CDR1 and CDR2: SEHNR, FQNEAQ (reference sequence). Trimming took 3 bases from V and 4 from J, leaving 5 bases between them. The CDR3 runs to 12 residues.

The chain uses TRBV6-5 and TRBJ1-5; D gene ambiguous. This CDR3 has 13 amino acids. Germline loops: CDR1 MNHEY, CDR2 SVGAGI. Deletions cut 2 bases from V and 0 bases from J, with 2 bases between. As DNA, the CDR3 is TGTGCCAGCAGTTACAATAGCAATCAGCCCCAGCATTTT. Its protein product is CASSYNSNQPQHF.

The chain is built from TRBV6-1 and TRBJ1-5; the D is unclear. V lost 2 bases, J lost 0 bases, and 11 bases lay in between. The CDR3 runs to 16 residues. Germline loops: CDR1 MNHNS, CDR2 SASEGT. The CDR3 DNA sequence: TGTGCCAGCAGTGAATTGTATCCCTCTAGCAATCAGCCCCAGCATTTT. Protein sequence: CASSELYPSSNQPQHF.

The gene calls are TRBV11-2 and TRBJ2-3; the match to TRBD2 covers 8 bases. This CDR3 comprises 16 residues. V trimming: 5 bases; J trimming: 1 base; junction bases outside the gene matches: 8. CDR1 and CDR2 (germline): SGHAT, FQNNGV. DNA for the CDR3: TGTGCCAGCAGCCCCGAAGCGGGAGCCGGCACAGATACGCAGTATTTT. It translates to CASSPEAGAGTDTQYF.

This clone was counted only a few times. This same CDR3 is encoded by further DNA sequences in the sample. The chain combines TRBV29-1 with TRBJ2-7, with 9 bases lining up with TRBD2. From germline, CDR1 is SQVTM and CDR2 ANQGSEA. V was pared by 4 bases and J by 2 bases, with 6 bases of the junction left unmatched. This CDR3 is built from 14 residues. The CDR3 reads CSVALVAGAYEQYF. The CDR3 nucleotides are TGCAGCGTTGCATTAGTAGCGGGAGCCTACGAGCAGTACTTC.

The gene calls are TRBV28 and TRBJ2-1; D is unresolved. This CDR3 region has 13 residues. Germline CDR1 is MDHEN and CDR2 is SYDVKM. Deletions cut 8 bases from V and 7 bases from J, with 15 bases between. The DNA for the CDR3 is TGTGCCAGCCACACCTCCCGCAGGAATGAGCAGTTCTTC. It is translated as CASHTSRRNEQFF.

The chain employs TRBV2 and TRBJ2-7; D remains unclear. V was clipped by 6 bases and J by 7 bases, with 10 bases between them. This CDR3 is 11 amino acids long. Germline V gene lookup returns CDR1 SNHLY and CDR2 FYNNEI. The CDR3 coding sequence is TGTGCCAGCAGCAGACTGGTTGAGCAGTACTTC. As protein: CASSRLVEQYF.

V and J are TRBV7-3 and TRBJ2-5, with TRBD2 matching 9 bases. CDR1 and CDR2 from the germline V gene are SGHTA and FQGTGA. The V segment lost 5 bases and the J segment 5 bases; nucleotides outside the gene matches: 18. This CDR3 comprises 18 residues. The CDR3 DNA reads TGTGCCAGCAGCACCCGGGGCGCTAGCGGGAAGGGGGCGGAGACCCAGTACTTC. Translation: CASSTRGASGKGAETQYF.

In this sample, this clone turned up a few times. Written as DNA, the CDR3 is TGTGCCATCAGTGAGTCGGGACAAAAAAGGGATCAGCCCCAGCATTTT. This gives the protein CAISESGQKRDQPQHF. This chain links TRBV10-3 with TRBJ1-5; a weak D match, TRBD1 (6 bases). V was trimmed by 0 bases and J by 5 bases, leaving 14 bases between them. Per germline, CDR1 ENHRY and CDR2 SYGVKD. The CDR3 spans 16 residues.

V is TRBV29-1 and J is TRBJ2-7; D may be TRBD1 (5 bases). Trimming cost V 5 bases and J 1 base, with 15 bases left between them. Germline V gives CDR1 SQVTM, CDR2 ANQGSEA. CDR3 length: 14 amino acids. In nucleotides, the CDR3 is TGCAGCGTTACAGGTACTTCGAATTCCTACGAGCAGTACTTC. It codes for CSVTGTSNSYEQYF.

The chain links TRBV7-8 to TRBJ2-5, with unresolved D. Trimming left V 2 bases short and J 5 bases short, with 3 bases between. The germline V gene has CDR1 SGHVS and CDR2 FQNEAQ. The CDR3 has 11 amino acids. The CDR3 sequence: CASSLQETQYF. CDR3 nucleotides: TGTGCCAGCAGCTTACAGGAGACCCAGTACTTC.